Listed below are T cell receptor beta chains from one sample, sequenced in a study of regulatory T cells in long-lasting Graves disease. One entry per CDR3 protein, called by TCRdb with MiXCR from the multiplex PCR reads. The data contain more than 300,000 distinct CDR3 sequences, approximately 25% of them singletons. This material consisted of peripheral blood mononuclear cells (PBMCs), taken when the disease was refractory, from a patient treated with antithyroid drugs. The receptors come from a woman aged 40 to 50 with Graves disease. The CDR3 runs from the conserved cysteine through the conserved F or W. A D gene is named only where the DNA matches it firmly. The size entry is marked missing in some rows and otherwise reads once, few, many or a size class.

>TRBD2|-|TRBV2|TRBJ2-1|15
TGTGCCAGCAGCGAACCGGGACTAGCGGGCTATGAGCAGTTCTTC
CASSEPGLAGYEQFF
>-|-|TRBV6-1|TRBJ1-3|13
TGTGCCAGCACGCCTGGCTATGGGAACACCATATATTTT
CASTPGYGNTIYF
>-|few|TRBV28|TRBJ1-3|16
TGTGCCAGCAGGCGAACCGGGACTATCTCTGGAAACACCATATATTTT
CASRRTGTISGNTIYF
>-|many|TRBV12-3/TRBV12-4|TRBJ1-2|13
TGTGCCAGCAATGCAGGCTTCAGCTATGGCTACACCTTC
CASNAGFSYGYTF
>-|many|TRBV9|TRBJ1-2|14
TGTGCCAGCAGCGTAGATTCTTCGGGGTATGGCTACACCTTC
CASSVDSSGYGYTF
>-|-|TRBV6-4|TRBJ2-4|13
TGTGCCAGCGGGGGGGCGTCCGGAAACATTCAGTACTTC
CASGGASGNIQYF
>-|-|TRBV5-1|TRBJ2-7|14
TGCGCCAGCAGCTGGATACTAGGTTCCTACGAGCAGTACTTC
CASSWILGSYEQYF
>TRBD1|-|TRBV20-1|TRBJ1-1|12
TGCAGTGCGTGGACAGGGAGTACTGAAGCTTTCTTT
CSAWTGSTEAFF
>-|many|TRBV7-9|TRBJ2-4|14
TGTGCCAGCAGCTTAATGGGGGAAGGCGACATTCAGTACTTC
CASSLMGEGDIQYF
>-|many|TRBV6-5|TRBJ2-7|14
TGTGCCAGCAGTTACTCGCAGACGGCAGACGAGCAGTACTTC
CASSYSQTADEQYF
>-|few|TRBV27|TRBJ1-5|12
TGTGCCAGCAGTTTCTTGGGTCAGCCCCAGCATTTT
CASSFLGQPQHF
>-|-|TRBV3-1|TRBJ1-5|17
TGTGCCAGCAGCCCCAGCCGTGACAGGTTCCGCAATCAGCCCCAGCATTTT
CASSPSRDRFRNQPQHF
>-|-|TRBV10-2|TRBJ2-1|11
TGCGCCACCCAGCTAGCGTATGAGCAGTTCTTC
CATQLAYEQFF
>-|-|TRBV19|TRBJ2-2|14
TGTGCCAGTAGTATAGTACCGAACACCGGGGAGCTGTTTTTT
CASSIVPNTGELFF
>-|-|TRBV30|TRBJ1-5|14
TGTGCCTGGAGAGGGCGGCTCTTCAATCAGCCCCAGCATTTT
CAWRGRLFNQPQHF
>TRBD1|many|TRBV2|TRBJ2-7|13
TGTGCCAGCAGTGCGGACAGGATTTCTGAGCAGTACTTC
CASSADRISEQYF
>-|few|TRBV12-3/TRBV12-4|TRBJ1-3|15
TGTGCCAGCCTCTTCTCTTCTTTCTCTGGAAACACCATATATTTT
CASLFSSFSGNTIYF
>TRBD1|many|TRBV28|TRBJ1-6|14
TGTGCCAGCAGCTCCGGGACAGGGGGATCACCCCTCCACTTT
CASSSGTGGSPLHF
>-|-|TRBV29-1|TRBJ2-2|14
TGCAGCGTTCAGGCCGGGACAACAACCGGGGAGCTGTTTTTT
CSVQAGTTTGELFF
>-|many|TRBV28|TRBJ2-7|13
TGTGCCAGCAGTGTTCGGGGACCCTACGAGCAGTACTTC
CASSVRGPYEQYF
>-|-|TRBV27|TRBJ1-1|15
TGTGCCAGCACTACGGGGGGCGACGCGAACACTGAAGCTTTCTTT
CASTTGGDANTEAFF
>TRBD1|many|TRBV3-1|TRBJ2-2|13
TGTGCCAGCAGCCAGACAGGGTGGAAGGAGCTGTTTTTT
CASSQTGWKELFF
>-|few|TRBV28|TRBJ1-5|12
TGTGCCAGCAGTTTACTCCCAGAGCCCCAGCATTTT
CASSLLPEPQHF
>-|-|TRBV9|TRBJ1-1|15
TGTGCCAGCAGCGTAGGGGGACTGATGAACACTGAAGCTTTCTTT
CASSVGGLMNTEAFF
>-|once|TRBV27|TRBJ2-3|15
TGTGCCAGCAGTTTAGGAGTTTCTAGCACAGATACGCAGTATTTT
CASSLGVSSTDTQYF
>-|many|TRBV28|TRBJ2-2|18
TGTGCCAGCAGTTCTATCAAGCAGCTCAGGCCTTACACCGGGGAGCTGTTTTTT
CASSSIKQLRPYTGELFF
>TRBD2|-|TRBV6-2/TRBV6-3|TRBJ2-3|14
TGTGCCAGCAGTTACGGACTAGCCAAGGATACGCAGTATTTT
CASSYGLAKDTQYF
>-|many|TRBV20-1|TRBJ1-6|14
TGCAGTGCTAGAGCAGGGACGATGGGTTCACCCCTCCACTTT
CSARAGTMGSPLHF
>-|many|TRBV19|TRBJ1-1|14
TGTGCCAGTAGTAACTCCAGGGGAAGCGCTGAAGCTTTCTTT
CASSNSRGSAEAFF
>TRBD2|-|TRBV6-2/TRBV6-3|TRBJ2-1|15
TGTGCCAGCAGGCCACTAGCGGGAGGCCGGGATGAGCAGTTCTTC
CASRPLAGGRDEQFF
>TRBD1|-|TRBV5-1|TRBJ1-6|16
TGCGCCAGCAGCTTGGGGACAGGGTTTGAAAATTCACCCCTCCACTTT
CASSLGTGFENSPLHF
>-|many|TRBV10-1|TRBJ1-1|16
TGCGCCAGCAGTGAGCTAGGAAGAGGCGTCAAAGATGGAGCTTTCTTT
CASSELGRGVKDGAFF
>-|many|TRBV2|TRBJ2-7|15
TGTGCCAGCAGTGGGCTGACAGGTTCCTTGGGGGAGCAGTACTTC
CASSGLTGSLGEQYF
>-|many|TRBV20-1|TRBJ2-5|12
TGCAGTGCTCATCTAGGGGAAGAGACCCAGTACTTC
CSAHLGEETQYF
>-|many|TRBV15|TRBJ2-5|14
TGTGCCACCAGCTTGAGGACTCCCCAAGAGACCCAGTACTTC
CATSLRTPQETQYF
>TRBD1|-|TRBV20-1|TRBJ1-5|13
TGCAGTGCTAGAGAAGACAGGGATCAGCCCCAGCATTTT
CSAREDRDQPQHF
>TRBD1|many|TRBV5-1|TRBJ1-6|15
TGCGCCAGCAGCCCCGGGACAGGGGTATCTTCACCCCTCCACTTT
CASSPGTGVSSPLHF
>TRBD2|-|TRBV28|TRBJ2-3|15
TGTGCCAGCAGGGGCGGGACTACCAGCACAGATACGCAGTATTTT
CASRGGTTSTDTQYF
>-|many|TRBV20-1|TRBJ2-7|12
TGCAGTGCTAGCGGGGGTAGCTACGAGCAGTACTTC
CSASGGSYEQYF
>-|many|TRBV12-5|TRBJ1-1|11
TGTGCTAGTGGTTGGGGCGCTGAAGCTTTCTTT
CASGWGAEAFF
>-|-|TRBV29-1|TRBJ1-5|12
TGCAGCGTCGCTTGGGGCAATCAGCCCCAGCATTTT
CSVAWGNQPQHF
>-|many|TRBV27|TRBJ1-1|13
TGTGCCAGCAGTTTAGGCTCCAACACTGAAGCTTTCTTT
CASSLGSNTEAFF
>-|-|TRBV20-1|TRBJ2-7|14
TGCAGTGCTAGAGATCAAAAGGGTGGCTACGAGCAGTACTTC
CSARDQKGGYEQYF
>-|few|TRBV5-6|TRBJ1-2|12
TGTGCCAGCAAGGGACCGGCGAATGGCTACACCTTC
CASKGPANGYTF
>TRBD1|-|TRBV6-6|TRBJ1-2|14
TGTGCCAGCAGTTACTCGGGACAGTACCATGGCTACACCTTC
CASSYSGQYHGYTF
>TRBD2|-|TRBV30|TRBJ2-2|15
TGTGCCTGGAGTACTGGGACTAGCAATGGCGGGGAGCTGTTTTTT
CAWSTGTSNGGELFF
>-|-|TRBV6-1|TRBJ1-2|15
TGTGCCAGCAGTCCAAACCACCGGAGACCTCAAGGCTACACCTTC
CASSPNHRRPQGYTF
>TRBD1|-|TRBV13|TRBJ2-7|14
TGTGCCAGCAGCCACCCCGGACAGGGCCTCGAGCAGTACTTC
CASSHPGQGLEQYF
>TRBD1|-|TRBV19|TRBJ2-2|16
TGTGCCAGTAGGAGAAACAGGGGGTCGGACACCGGGGAGCTGTTTTTT
CASRRNRGSDTGELFF